These 12 T cell receptor beta chains were all obtained from the same sample, sequenced in a study of blood T cell repertoires in COVID-19. Clones were sequenced by immunoSEQ multiplex PCR, and TCRdb holds only the in-frame ones, with some missing. The sample carries about 100,000 clones, around 85% recorded once. The sample consisted of peripheral blood. These receptors were obtained from a man aged 45 to 65 with active or convalescent COVID-19.

The DNA for the CDR3 is TGTGCCAGCAGCTCGGGACAGGCCAATAATTCACCCCTCCACTTT. Its translation is CASSSGQANNSPLHF. The chain is built from TRBV7-8 and TRBJ1-6; 8 nucleotides line up with TRBD1. The junction had 4 bases not matched to a gene; V was cut back by 4 bases and J by 5 bases. Per the germline V gene, CDR1 is SGHVS and CDR2 is FQNEAQ. The length of the CDR3 is 15 residues.

This CDR3 is CSASGLAGGFFVYEQYF. The CDR3 nucleotides read TGCAGTGCTAGTGGACTAGCGGGAGGCTTTTTCGTCTACGAGCAGTACTTC. The V gene is TRBV20-1, the J gene TRBJ2-7, with 14 nucleotides matching TRBD2. Germline V gives CDR1 DFQATT, CDR2 SNEGSKA (reference sequence). The CDR3 has 17 amino acids. Trimming took 3 bases from V and 3 from J; bases not matched to a gene: 10.

The rearrangement joins TRBV18 to TRBJ2-2; D remains unclear. CDR1 and CDR2 from the germline V gene are KGHSH and LQKENI. Trimming stripped 1 base from V and 5 bases from J, with 11 bases between. The CDR3 contains 15 residues. The DNA for the CDR3 is TGTGCCAGCTCACCACAACCAGGATCTACCGGGGAGCTGTTTTTT. As protein: CASSPQPGSTGELFF.

This chain joins TRBV12-3 or TRBV12-4 and TRBJ1-2, with 9 nucleotides matching TRBD1. The trim removed 5 bases at V and 8 bases at J, leaving 3 bases unmatched. The CDR3 has 12 residues. CDR3 nucleotide sequence: TGTGCCAGCAGTAGGGACAGGGAAGGCTACACCTTC. Translation: CASSRDREGYTF.

This clone was detected only a few times. This CDR3 reads CASRPGQGLDGYTF. CDR3 nucleotide sequence: TGTGCCAGCAGACCTGGACAGGGGCTAGATGGCTACACCTTC. V gene TRBV7-2 combines with J gene TRBJ1-2; 9 bases line up with TRBD1. From germline, CDR1 is SGHTA and CDR2 FQGNSA. The CDR3 length is 14 residues. With 6 bases clipped from V and 6 bases from J, the junction kept 8 bases outside the gene matches.

The chain combines TRBV6-1 with TRBJ1-2; TRBD1 matches at 12 bases. Germline V lookup: CDR1 MNHNS, CDR2 SASEGT. The V gene end was trimmed by 1 base and the J gene end by 4 bases; junction bases not matched to a gene: 7. This CDR3 is 17 amino acids long. Here the CDR3 reads CASSEDGTGGRRYGYTF. The CDR3 coding sequence is TGTGCCAGCAGTGAAGACGGGACAGGGGGCAGGCGCTATGGCTACACCTTC.

The chain combines TRBV24-1 with TRBJ2-1; D is perhaps TRBD1 (5 bases). V was clipped by 4 bases and J by 1 base, with 13 bases between them. The CDR3 totals 16 residues. Germline V CDR1 and CDR2: KGHDR, SFDVKD. DNA for the CDR3: TGTGCCACCAGTGACCGTACCAGGGTTTCCTACAATGAGCAGTTCTTC. Protein: CATSDRTRVSYNEQFF.

The J gene is TRBJ2-1, the V gene TRBV7-2; 10 nucleotides match TRBD2. This CDR3 is 15 amino acids long. Germline values: CDR1 SGHTA, CDR2 FQGNSA. V was pared by 2 bases and J by 5 bases, with 3 bases of the junction left unmatched. The CDR3 sequence: CASSLMGLANNEQFF. Here the CDR3 DNA reads TGTGCCAGCAGCTTAATGGGACTAGCGAACAATGAGCAGTTCTTC.

The chain carries TRBV6-5 and TRBJ2-3; a possible D gene is TRBD2 (5 bases). V shed 4 bases and J shed 1 base, with 12 bases lying between them. This CDR3 has 15 residues. The germline V gene has CDR1 MNHEY and CDR2 SVGAGI. The DNA of the CDR3 is TGTGCCAGCAGTTTAGGACTCGAAGGCACAGATACGCAGTATTTT. It is translated as CASSLGLEGTDTQYF.

This clone was recorded a few times. The rearrangement joins TRBV30 to TRBJ1-3; D call uncertain. Germline CDR1 reads GTSNPN; CDR2 reads SVGIG (reference sequence). The length of the CDR3 is 12 residues. V lost 3 bases, J lost 4 bases, and 7 bases lay in between. Written as DNA, the CDR3 is TGTGCCTGGAGCGAGGTCGGAAACACCATATATTTT. It translates to CAWSEVGNTIYF.

The chain joins TRBV11-2 to TRBJ2-5; TRBD1 aligns across 7 bases. Germline assignment: CDR1 SGHAT and CDR2 FQNNGV. The CDR3 runs 16 residues. Trimming cost V 1 base and J 2 bases; bases outside gene matches: 7. The CDR3 bases are TGTGCCAGCAGCTTAGCCGGACAGGCTGTTCAAGAGACCCAGTACTTC. Its translation is CASSLAGQAVQETQYF.

This clone appeared once. The gene calls are TRBV24-1 and TRBJ2-3, with 13 bases matching TRBD2. CDR3 length equals 13 residues. V lost 10 bases, J lost 3 bases, and 0 bases stayed unmatched. Looked up from germline, CDR1 is KGHDR and CDR2 is SFDVKD. The CDR3 spells CATLAGGTDTQYF. The CDR3 DNA sequence: TGTGCCACACTAGCGGGAGGGACAGATACGCAGTATTTT.